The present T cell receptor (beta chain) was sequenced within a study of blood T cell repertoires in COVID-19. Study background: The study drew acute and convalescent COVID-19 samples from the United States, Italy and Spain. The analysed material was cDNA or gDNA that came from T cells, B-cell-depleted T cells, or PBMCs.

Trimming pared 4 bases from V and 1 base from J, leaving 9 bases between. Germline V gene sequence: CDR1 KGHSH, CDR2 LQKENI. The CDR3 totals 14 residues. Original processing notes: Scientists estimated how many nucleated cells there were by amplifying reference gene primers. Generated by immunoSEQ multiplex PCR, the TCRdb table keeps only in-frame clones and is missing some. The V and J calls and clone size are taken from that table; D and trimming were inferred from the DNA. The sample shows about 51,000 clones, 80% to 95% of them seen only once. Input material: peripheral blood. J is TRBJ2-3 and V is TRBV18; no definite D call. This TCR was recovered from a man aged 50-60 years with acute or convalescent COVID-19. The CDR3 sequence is CASSRFEGTDTQYF. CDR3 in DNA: TGTGCCAGCTCACGGTTTGAGGGCACAGATACGCAGTATTTT.